The rows below give T cell receptor beta chains drawn from one sample of a study of CD8+ T cells in alopecia areata. Sequencing used immunoSEQ multiplex PCR; TCRdb keeps in-frame clones, though not all of them. The sample yields fewer than 100,000 clones, roughly 47% seen once. The sequencing sample was made of CD4+ T cells sorted from blood. The receptors stem from a human donor with alopecia areata. Each CDR3 is given without its conserved first and last residue. A D gene is named only where the DNA matches it firmly.

j_call v_call d_call cdr3_aa
TRBJ1-2 TRBV7-9 NA ASSLVELYGYT
TRBJ2-4 TRBV29-1 NA SVEAPSGSVAKNIQY
TRBJ1-2 TRBV30 TRBD1 AWTFAGGPNGYT
TRBJ2-5 TRBV29-1 TRBD1 SATQGQETQY
TRBJ1-2 TRBV7-2 NA ASSMARQLNYGYT
TRBJ2-1 TRBV28 NA ASSFLGPTNEQF
TRBJ2-1 TRBV29-1 TRBD1 STQGAYNEQF
TRBJ2-1 TRBV30 NA ASYGQSSYNEQF
TRBJ2-6 TRBV7-9 NA ASSFPGGANVLT
TRBJ1-2 TRBV29-1 NA SVDRGAYGYT
TRBJ1-1 TRBV28 TRBD1 ASTRQGNTEAF
TRBJ2-3 TRBV29-1 TRBD1 SVGDRGRGDTQY
TRBJ2-3 TRBV29-1 NA SVTTETWVTDTQY
TRBJ2-5 TRBV19 NA ASSMQVVETQY
TRBJ2-5 TRBV4-1 TRBD1 ASSQTGLRAKTQY
TRBJ2-3 TRBV28 TRBD2 ASSPLAGADTQY
TRBJ2-4 TRBV7-2 TRBD1 ASSSGQDKNIQY
TRBJ2-1 TRBV9 TRBD2 ASSVGDYSNEQF
TRBJ2-7 TRBV18 NA ASSPLAYEQY
TRBJ1-1 TRBV30 NA AWTPGVTEAF
TRBJ2-7 TRBV29-1 NA SVGGVTRRDEQY
TRBJ2-1 TRBV6-1 NA ASSLYNEQF
TRBJ2-7 TRBV6-1 TRBD1 ASRPSGTAYYEQY
TRBJ2-3 TRBV29-1 NA SVASQGDRGTQY
TRBJ1-1 TRBV7-9 NA ASSSDVLEAF
TRBJ2-5 TRBV6-1 NA ASSIPYQETQY
TRBJ2-5 TRBV5-1 TRBD1 ASSLQGAMDWAQETQY
TRBJ2-6 TRBV9 NA ASSAPGANVLT
TRBJ2-1 TRBV6-6 TRBD2 ASSFVTSGSYNEQF
TRBJ2-7 TRBV7-9 NA ASSIYDYEQY
TRBJ2-2 TRBV5-1 NA ASSLIGRNTGELF
TRBJ2-5 TRBV2 TRBD1 ASSPTGGEETQY
TRBJ2-6 TRBV4-1 NA ASSQDSSGANVLT
TRBJ1-2 TRBV30 TRBD1 AWSGTGSGYT
TRBJ2-7 TRBV5-1 TRBD2 AGRFGLDTYEQY
TRBJ1-2 TRBV2 NA ASSDQGYYGYT
TRBJ2-5 TRBV29-1 TRBD1 SVDPPHQGAMETQY
TRBJ2-2 TRBV6-5 TRBD1 ASSPRDSTAGELF
TRBJ2-7 TRBV5-6 NA ASSLVSRAGEQY
TRBJ2-7 TRBV29-1 TRBD1 SVWVGTGSHEQY
TRBJ2-7 TRBV2 NA ASLRPTGYEQY
TRBJ2-1 TRBV4-2 TRBD2 ASSQDGRGYNEQF
TRBJ1-1 TRBV29-1 NA SVGRVVGTEAF
TRBJ2-5 TRBV11-2 TRBD1 ASSDRGPYQETQY
TRBJ2-7 TRBV7-2 NA ASNPRGQRGEQY
TRBJ2-1 TRBV7-2 TRBD2 ASSLIGTRNEQF
TRBJ2-3 TRBV29-1 TRBD2 SVAGGLKVTDTQY
TRBJ2-4 TRBV4-3 TRBD1 ASSQGDRLKNIQY
TRBJ2-7 TRBV29-1 TRBD1 SVTGILTYEQY
TRBJ2-1 TRBV5-1 NA ASSSKTSPYNEQF
TRBJ2-7 TRBV29-1 NA SVEQSSYEQY
TRBJ2-7 TRBV4-2 NA ASSRFPEVYEQY
TRBJ2-7 TRBV27 TRBD1 ASSPTGFAYEQY
TRBJ2-3 TRBV7-2 TRBD2 ASSLAPGLAGITDTQY